The 29 T cell receptor beta chains reported below all come from one sample, sequenced in a study of response to subunit inactivated influenza vaccine. A single record per CDR3 protein comes from TCRdb applying MiXCR to the RT-PCR reads. The profile covers about 500,000 distinct CDR3 sequences, with around 7.7% appearing a single time and roughly 13% taken by the ten largest. This sample comprised PBMCs from blood, obtained less than 30 months after vaccination. These receptors all come from a man in his fifties or sixties who received an inactivated influenza vaccine.

This clonotype was seen many times. The V call is TRBV6-2 or TRBV6-3, the J call TRBJ1-5; 7 positions agree with TRBD1. The trim removed 3 bases at V and 4 bases at J, leaving 3 bases unmatched. Germline-derived CDR1 and CDR2 are MNHEY and SVGEGT. The CDR3 extends over 14 amino acids. The CDR3 DNA is TGTGCCAGCAGTTATGGGGACAGTAATCAGCCCCAGCATTTT. This translates into CASSYGDSNQPQHF.

This clonotype has more than one count but fewer than ten. V gene TRBV7-2 combines with J gene TRBJ2-5, with D unclear. V lost 5 bases to trimming and J lost 5 bases, with 15 bases between them. The CDR3 has 14 amino acids. Germline loops: CDR1 SGHTA, CDR2 FQGNSA. As DNA, the CDR3 is TGTGCCAGCAGCCCAAGTTTATTAGGGGAGACCCAGTACTTC. Translated, it gives CASSPSLLGETQYF. The whole variable domain, remainder taken from reference TRBV7-2 and TRBJ2-5, is GAGVSQSPSNKVTEKGKDVELRCDPISGHTALYWYRQSLGQGLEFLIYFQGNSAPDKSGLPSDRFSAERTGGSVSTLTIQRTQQEDSAVYLCASSPSLLGETQYFGPGTRLLVL.

This clonotype was recorded at least ten times. This chain uses TRBV6-1 with TRBJ2-5, with TRBD1 identical over 11 bases. There are 17 residues in the CDR3. Germline V gene sequence: CDR1 MNHNS, CDR2 SASEGT. V was pared by 8 bases and J by 7 bases, with 18 bases of the junction left unmatched. CDR3 in DNA: TGTGCCAGCCTACCCCTAGGACAGGGGGCTCTGTTAGGGACCCAGTACTTC. It translates to CASLPLGQGALLGTQYF.

This sequence joins TRBV14 and TRBJ2-3, with D tentatively TRBD2 (6 bases). CDR3 size: 13 residues. Trimming cost V 5 bases and J 4 bases, with 10 bases left between them. The V gene's germline CDR1 is SGHDN and CDR2 FVKESK. The CDR3 DNA is TGTGCCAGCAGCACTAGCACCTCAGATACGCAGTATTTT. This translates into CASSTSTSDTQYF.

V and J are TRBV5-1 and TRBJ2-1, with 15 bases matching TRBD2. V lost 4 bases and J lost 5; bases outside the gene matches: 4. The germline CDR1 and CDR2 sequences are SGHRS and YFSETQ. CDR3 length equals 16 residues. The CDR3 nucleotides read TGCGCCAGCAGCGCAGGACTAGCGGGGGGGAACAATGAGCAGTTCTTC. This gives the protein CASSAGLAGGNNEQFF. Looking up the rest from reference TRBV5-1 and TRBJ2-1 gives the full variable domain: KAGVTQTPRYLIKTRGQQVTLSCSPISGHRSVSWYQQTPGQGLQFLFEYFSETQRNKGNFPGRFSGRQFSNSRSEMNVSTLELGDSALYLCASSAGLAGGNNEQFFGPGTRLTVL.

Only a few counts were recorded for this clonotype. The chain uses TRBV11-1 and TRBJ2-1; D possibly corresponds to TRBD1 (5 bases). The ends were cut back, 0 bases at V and 6 bases at J, with 15 bases in the middle. In germline, CDR1 is SGHAT, CDR2 FQDESV (reference sequence). The CDR3 has 16 residues. The CDR3 region is CASSLATAFLGNEQFF. CDR3 DNA: TGTGCCAGCAGCTTAGCGACAGCCTTCCTCGGCAATGAGCAGTTCTTC.

The sample holds a few counts of this clonotype. The gene calls are TRBV7-2 and TRBJ1-2; the D gene is possibly TRBD1 (5 bases). The V end lost 5 bases, the J end lost 4 bases, and 17 bases lay between the germline ends. The CDR3 totals 15 residues. Germline CDR1 SGHTA, CDR2 FQGNSA. The CDR3 sequence is CASSHRAGTGYGYTF. The CDR3, as DNA: TGTGCCAGCAGCCATCGGGCAGGGACTGGCTATGGCTACACCTTC. The variable domain in full, with the rest retrieved from reference TRBV7-2 and TRBJ1-2, is GAGVSQSPSNKVTEKGKDVELRCDPISGHTALYWYRQSLGQGLEFLIYFQGNSAPDKSGLPSDRFSAERTGGSVSTLTIQRTQQEDSAVYLCASSHRAGTGYGYTFGSGTRLTVV.

This clonotype was recorded many times. The genes are TRBV28 and TRBJ2-1; 11 bases fit TRBD1. V shed 10 bases and J 7 bases; nucleotides not matched to a gene: 9. This CDR3 is 14 amino acids long. CDR1 is MDHEN and CDR2 is SYDVKM in the germline V gene. The CDR3 bases are TGTGCCATTCGGACAGGGGGCGATCATAATGAGCAGTTCTTC. Protein: CAIRTGGDHNEQFF.

This clonotype was seen a few times. V is TRBV12-3 or TRBV12-4 and J is TRBJ1-5; D is ambiguous. The CDR3 is 13 amino acids. Trimming took 2 bases from V and 6 from J, leaving 8 bases between them. DNA for the CDR3: TGTGCCAGCAGTTTAACTTGGGGTCAGCCCCAGCATTTT. Translation: CASSLTWGQPQHF.

Many counts were recorded for this clonotype. The V gene is TRBV9, the J gene TRBJ2-7; 9 bases are a match to TRBD1. The junction had 6 bases not matched to a gene; V was cut back by 4 bases and J by 7 bases. Germline-derived CDR1 and CDR2 are SGDLS and YYNGEE. This CDR3 has 13 residues. The CDR3 sequence is CASSFQGQGEQYF. DNA for the CDR3: TGTGCCAGCAGCTTCCAGGGACAGGGTGAGCAGTACTTC.

There are many counts of this clonotype. The CDR3 bases are TGCAGTGCTAGAAGGGGCGCCACTGAAGCTTTCTTT. Protein: CSARRGATEAFF. The V call is TRBV20-1, the J call TRBJ1-1; maybe TRBD1 (5 bases). Trimming removed 2 bases from V and 4 bases from J, with 8 bases in between. This CDR3 has 12 residues. Germline V CDR1 and CDR2: DFQATT, SNEGSKA (reference sequence).

This clonotype was counted many times. The CDR3 region has the DNA TGTGCCAGCAGCCAAAATAGGGGGAGAGCTAATGAAAAACTGTTTTTT. Translated: CASSQNRGRANEKLFF. The J gene is TRBJ1-4, the V gene TRBV3-1; possibly TRBD1 for D (6 bases). Between the trimmed V and J ends, which lost 2 bases and 3 bases, there was a span of 13 bases. CDR1 is LGHDT and CDR2 is YNNKEL in the germline V gene (reference sequence). The CDR3 is 16 residues long.

This clonotype was counted a few times. The J gene is TRBJ1-2, the V gene TRBV12-3 or TRBV12-4; D possibly corresponds to TRBD1 (5 bases). The CDR3 has 14 amino acids. Trimming removed 3 bases at V and 2 bases at J, with 10 bases between. The CDR3 loop is CASSFDSKNYGYTF. Written as DNA, the CDR3 is TGTGCCAGCAGTTTCGACAGTAAAAACTATGGCTACACCTTC.

Many counts were recorded for this clonotype. CDR3 loop: CASSLGTGSEETQYF. DNA of the CDR3: TGCGCCAGCAGCTTGGGGACAGGGAGCGAAGAGACCCAGTACTTC. This rearrangement joins TRBV5-1 to TRBJ2-5; 8 bases align to TRBD1. Germline V lookup: CDR1 SGHRS, CDR2 YFSETQ. J lost 3 bases, V lost 0 bases, and 4 bases had no gene match. The CDR3 is made up of 15 amino acids.

This clonotype was counted ten times or more. The chain links TRBV3-1 to TRBJ2-2, with D perhaps TRBD2 (6 bases). With 5 bases removed from V and 4 bases from J, the gap between germline ends came to 11 bases. CDR3 length: 14 residues. Germline CDR1 reads LGHDT; CDR2 reads YNNKEL (reference sequence). CDR3 nucleotides: TGTGCCAGCAGCTCCCGAGCGGGCACCGGGGAGCTGTTTTTT. Its translation is CASSSRAGTGELFF.

The chain carries TRBV20-1 and TRBJ1-1; the D is unclear. Germline V gene sequence: CDR1 DFQATT, CDR2 SNEGSKA (reference sequence). Trimming shortened V by 5 bases and J by 7 bases, and 14 bases separated the two germline ends. CDR3 length: 12 amino acids. DNA of the CDR3: TGCAGTGCTGGGTCAGTTTCTGTTGAAGCTTTCTTT. Amino acids: CSAGSVSVEAFF.

This sequence joins TRBV4-1 and TRBJ1-6, with D uncertain. The CDR3 runs 20 residues. CDR1 is MGHRA and CDR2 is YSYEKL in the germline V gene. Trimming shortened V by 4 bases and J by 1 base, and 23 bases separated the two germline ends. CDR3 nucleotide sequence: TGCGCCAGCAGCCCCCGGGGAGACGGGGAGATTCGGTCCTATAATTCACCCCTCCACTTT. It encodes CASSPRGDGEIRSYNSPLHF.

This chain links TRBV20-1 with TRBJ2-5, with D uncertain. V lost 3 bases and J lost 5, with 10 bases in between. The germline gives CDR1 DFQATT, CDR2 SNEGSKA (reference sequence). The CDR3 is 12 amino acids. The CDR3 region has the DNA TGCAGTGCTAGTTCGGGCGTCGAGACCCAGTACTTC. Amino acid sequence: CSASSGVETQYF.

The chain links TRBV4-3 to TRBJ2-2, with a possible D match to TRBD2 (5 bases). Looked up from germline, CDR1 is LGHNA and CDR2 is YSLEER. Trimming removed 0 bases from V and 0 bases from J, with 8 bases in between. The length of the CDR3 is 16 residues. Here the CDR3 reads CASSQETGTNTGELFF. The CDR3 DNA follows: TGCGCCAGCAGCCAAGAGACGGGGACGAACACCGGGGAGCTGTTTTTT.

This clonotype was counted ten times or more. V gene TRBV29-1 combines with J gene TRBJ2-6; possibly TRBD1 or TRBD2 for D (6 bases each). The CDR3 is made up of 14 amino acids. Germline V gives CDR1 SQVTM, CDR2 ANQGSEA. V dropped 6 bases and J dropped 0 bases, with 9 bases sitting between them. The CDR3 DNA reads as TGCAGCGTCGGAGGGGGCTCTGGGGCCAACGTCCTGACTTTC. This codes for CSVGGGSGANVLTF. Supplemented by reference TRBV29-1 and TRBJ2-6, the full variable domain reads SAVISQKPSRDICQRGTSLTIQCQVDSQVTMMFWYRQQPGQSLTLIATANQGSEATYESGFVIDKFPISRPNLTFSTLTVSNMSPEDSSIYLCSVGGGSGANVLTFGAGSRLTVL.

Worth noting for this clonotype: The conserved phenylalanine or tryptophan is not found at the CDR3 terminus, so this likely reflects a read error. The limits of the CDR3 on the DNA are not certain, so only TCRdb's listed CDR3 is given. The chain is built from TRBV7-2 and TRBJ1-4; TRBD1 is taken as the D call from the table, unchecked against the DNA. The CDR3 is 20 amino acids long, termini counted. The germline V gene encodes CDR1 SGHTA and CDR2 FQGNSA. CDR3 residues: CASSLAGNGVKILLRNRRGP.

This rearrangement joins TRBV6-1 to TRBJ2-7; TRBD1 matches at 7 bases. V lost 6 bases, J lost 4 bases, and 12 bases stayed unmatched. Per germline, CDR1 MNHNS and CDR2 SASEGT. This CDR3 is 15 amino acids long. The CDR3, as DNA: TGTGCCAGCAGAGTCAGGGGGTTAACGGAATACGAGCAGTACTTC. Residues: CASRVRGLTEYEQYF.

There are many counts of this clonotype. The chain recombines TRBV7-3 with TRBJ2-1; D is possibly TRBD2 (5 bases). V lost 2 bases and J lost 7, with 9 bases in between. In germline, CDR1 is SGHTA, CDR2 FQGTGA. CDR3 length: 13 amino acids. The CDR3 DNA is TGTGCCAGCAGCTTACTAGCAGATAATGAGCAGTTCTTC. It is translated as CASSLLADNEQFF.

The V and J genes are TRBV7-2 and TRBJ2-7, with 7 nucleotides matching TRBD2. V lost 4 bases, J lost 7 bases, and 7 bases stayed unmatched. From germline, CDR1 is SGHTA and CDR2 FQGNSA. The length of the CDR3 is 13 residues. The CDR3: CASSSRLAEEQYF. The CDR3 coding sequence is TGTGCCAGCAGCTCCAGACTAGCTGAAGAGCAGTACTTC.

This clonotype was counted ten times or more. The rearrangement links TRBV4-1 to TRBJ2-5; the D is unclear. This CDR3 contains 14 residues. Germline CDR1 MGHRA, CDR2 YSYEKL. The germline V and J ends were trimmed by 0 bases and 3 bases, with 8 bases remaining between them. This CDR3 is CASSQEGHKETQYF. The DNA of the CDR3 is TGCGCCAGCAGCCAAGAAGGTCACAAAGAGACCCAGTACTTC.

At least ten counts were recorded for this clonotype. The chain combines TRBV7-9 with TRBJ1-5; D gene uncertain. Germline V lookup: CDR1 SEHNR, CDR2 FQNEAQ (reference sequence). The CDR3 runs to 13 residues. Trimming took 1 base from V and 7 from J, leaving 8 bases between them. In DNA, the CDR3 is TGTGCCAGCAGCTTAGGGAATTGGCAGCCCCAGCATTTT. Protein product: CASSLGNWQPQHF.

This clonotype has more than one count but fewer than ten. The genes are TRBV4-3 and TRBJ2-7; TRBD1 agrees at 7 bases. V shed 0 bases and J 4 bases; nucleotides not matched to a gene: 9. The CDR3 is 16 amino acids. Germline lookup yields CDR1 LGHNA and CDR2 YSLEER. The CDR3 sequence: CASSQEMGTADYEQYF. CDR3 DNA sequence: TGCGCCAGCAGCCAAGAGATGGGGACAGCAGATTACGAGCAGTACTTC.

This clonotype was counted a few times. The chain has TRBV6-5 and TRBJ1-6, with D hard to call. Germline V gene sequence: CDR1 MNHEY, CDR2 SVGAGI. V lost 1 base and J lost 8, with 12 bases in between. The CDR3 loop spans 15 amino acids. The CDR3 sequence: CASSYLDISHSPLHF. CDR3 sequence (DNA): TGTGCCAGCAGTTACTTAGACATCAGCCATTCACCCCTCCACTTT.

A few counts support this clonotype. The CDR3 nucleotides are TGTGCCAGCAGTACCACCGGGACTAGCGCTCCCAATGAGCAGTTCTTC. Amino acids: CASSTTGTSAPNEQFF. V gene TRBV9 combines with J gene TRBJ2-1, with TRBD2 matching over 10 bases. From germline, CDR1 is SGDLS and CDR2 YYNGEE. V gave up 5 bases and J gave up 6 bases; unmatched junction bases: 11. This CDR3 comprises 16 residues.